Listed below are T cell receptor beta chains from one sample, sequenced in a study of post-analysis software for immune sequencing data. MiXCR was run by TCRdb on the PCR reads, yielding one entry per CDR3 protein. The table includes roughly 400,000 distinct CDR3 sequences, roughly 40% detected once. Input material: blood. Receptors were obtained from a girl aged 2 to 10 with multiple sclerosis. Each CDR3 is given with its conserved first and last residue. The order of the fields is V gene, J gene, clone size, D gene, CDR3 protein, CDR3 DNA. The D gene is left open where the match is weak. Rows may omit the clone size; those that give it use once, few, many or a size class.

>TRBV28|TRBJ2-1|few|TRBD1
CASSHTDREFF
TGTGCCAGCAGTCACACCGACAGGGAGTTCTTC
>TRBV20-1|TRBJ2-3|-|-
CSKLGPLSTDTQYF
TGCAGTAAACTGGGGCCCTTAAGCACAGATACGCAGTATTTT
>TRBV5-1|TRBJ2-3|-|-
CASSFDSRTDTQYF
TGCGCCAGCAGCTTCGACAGCCGCACAGATACGCAGTATTTT
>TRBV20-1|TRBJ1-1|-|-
CSAPQRGSTEAFF
TGCAGTGCTCCCCAAAGGGGGAGCACTGAAGCTTTCTTT
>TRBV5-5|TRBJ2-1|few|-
CATHSTGNEQFF
TGTGCCACCCATTCCACAGGCAATGAGCAGTTCTTC
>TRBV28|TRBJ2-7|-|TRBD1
CASSGQDSSYEQYF
TGTGCCAGCAGTGGACAGGATAGCTCCTACGAGCAGTACTTC
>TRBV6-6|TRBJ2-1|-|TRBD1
CASSSAPGTGIYNEQFF
TGTGCCAGCAGCTCAGCCCCTGGGACAGGGATATACAATGAGCAGTTCTTC
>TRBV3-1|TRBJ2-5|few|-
CASSQDPSLGRSGGGGTQYF
TGTGCCAGCAGCCAAGATCCCAGTTTGGGCAGGTCTGGTGGTGGGGGGACCCAGTACTTC
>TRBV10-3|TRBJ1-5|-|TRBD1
CAIGTDDWGNQPQHF
TGTGCCATCGGGACAGACGATTGGGGCAATCAGCCCCAGCATTTT
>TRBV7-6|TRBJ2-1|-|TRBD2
CASSPHPSGSSYNEQFF
TGTGCCAGCAGCCCGCATCCGAGCGGGAGCTCCTACAATGAGCAGTTCTTC
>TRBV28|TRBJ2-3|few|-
CASVSGVPDTQYF
TGTGCCAGCGTTTCAGGGGTCCCAGATACGCAGTATTTT
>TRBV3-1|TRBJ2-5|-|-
CASSQMVLGETQYF
TGTGCCAGCAGCCAGATGGTCCTGGGAGAGACCCAGTACTTC
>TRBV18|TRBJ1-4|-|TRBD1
CASGPGQGEKLFF
TGTGCCAGCGGACCGGGACAGGGTGAAAAACTGTTTTTT
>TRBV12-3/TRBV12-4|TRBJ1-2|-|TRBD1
CASSRAGTGGGYTF
TGTGCCAGCAGCCGAGCCGGGACAGGAGGGGGCTACACCTTC
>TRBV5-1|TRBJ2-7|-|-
CASSLAEQRDYEQYF
TGCGCCAGCAGCTTGGCCGAACAGCGAGACTACGAGCAGTACTTC
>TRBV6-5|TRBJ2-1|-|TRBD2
CASSYSNMVAGVKGNEQFF
TGTGCCAGCAGTTACTCTAATATGGTAGCGGGGGTTAAGGGGAATGAGCAGTTCTTC
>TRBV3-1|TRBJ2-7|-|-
CASSPPKVGGPSYEQYF
TGTGCCAGCAGCCCTCCAAAGGTTGGGGGCCCCTCCTACGAGCAGTACTTC
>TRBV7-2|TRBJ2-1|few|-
CASSLAWENEQFF
TGTGCCAGCAGCTTAGCGTGGGAGAATGAGCAGTTCTTC
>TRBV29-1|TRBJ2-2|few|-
CSATVTGELFF
TGCAGCGCGACAGTCACCGGGGAGCTGTTTTTT
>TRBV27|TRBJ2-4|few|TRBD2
CASSWGGRAKNIQYF
TGTGCCAGCAGTTGGGGGGGGAGAGCCAAAAACATTCAGTACTTC
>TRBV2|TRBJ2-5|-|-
CASSEYQGGYF
TGTGCCAGCAGTGAATATCAGGGGGGGTACTTC
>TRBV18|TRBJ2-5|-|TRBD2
CASSQASGGPQETQYF
TGTGCCAGCTCACAGGCCAGCGGGGGGCCTCAAGAGACCCAGTACTTC